Included here is one T cell receptor (beta chain) sequence, with context. The antigen remains undetermined. The data derive from a study of CD8 T cells in ankylosing spondylitis. Study-wide points: Earlier literature documents some of the motif variants in reactive arthritis synovial fluid and blood. CD8+ by phenotype, disease-linked clones were relatively rare in peripheral blood. Ankylosing spondylitis blood appeared to carry a characteristic TCR beta motif of roughly 8 highly homologous variants.

TCRdb used MiXCR to reprocess the 5' RACE reads, holding one entry per CDR3 protein. The sample gives roughly 230,000 distinct CDR3 sequences, 15% to 20% of which show up once; less than 35% is in the top ten. This CDR3 contains 14 residues. V lost 3 bases to trimming and J lost 5 bases; unmatched junction nucleotides: 6. The sequence was collected from a male donor with ankylosing spondylitis or in good health (not recorded which). What was sequenced was blood, either unsorted or a sorted T cell fraction (not recorded which). This chain connects TRBV12-3 or TRBV12-4 to TRBJ1-2; 7 nucleotides line up with TRBD1. Written as DNA, the CDR3 is TGTGCCAGCAGTTTCGGGACAGAAGAGTATGGCTACACCTTC. This codes for CASSFGTEEYGYTF.